This is a list of T cell receptor beta chains from one sample in a study of Ad26.COV2.S vaccination and SARS-CoV-2 variants. Profiled with immunoSEQ multiplex PCR; TCRdb holds only in-frame clones, not every one. The sample yields 410,000 or so clones, roughly 90% seen once. Sequenced material: peripheral blood, taken in a trial of Ad26.COV2.S vaccine versus placebo. The source is a person between 18 and 65 years old who received the Ad26.COV2.S COVID-19 vaccine or a placebo. Each CDR3 is given without its conserved first and last residue. Each record gives: J gene, D gene, V gene, CDR3 protein. A D gene is named only where the DNA matches it firmly.

j_gene: TRBJ2-2
d_gene: .
v_gene: TRBV6-5
CDR3aa: ASSYGRATGELF

j_gene: TRBJ1-4
d_gene: TRBD1
v_gene: TRBV5-1
CDR3aa: ASRDRINEKLF

j_gene: TRBJ1-1
d_gene: .
v_gene: TRBV7-6
CDR3aa: ASSLAAGYVGSIEAF

j_gene: TRBJ1-2
d_gene: .
v_gene: TRBV4-3
CDR3aa: ASSQDTFNYGYT

j_gene: TRBJ1-5
d_gene: .
v_gene: TRBV27
CDR3aa: ASSLVGRGSNQPQH

j_gene: TRBJ2-7
d_gene: .
v_gene: TRBV5-1
CDR3aa: ASSLISGHIYEQY

j_gene: TRBJ1-1
d_gene: .
v_gene: TRBV29-1
CDR3aa: SVGGVRGTEAF

j_gene: TRBJ1-2
d_gene: TRBD1
v_gene: TRBV6-5
CDR3aa: ASRSPQGARDGYT

j_gene: TRBJ2-7
d_gene: TRBD1
v_gene: TRBV7-2
CDR3aa: ASSLGQSTYEQY

j_gene: TRBJ2-7
d_gene: .
v_gene: TRBV27
CDR3aa: ASSSWTDSREQY

j_gene: TRBJ1-2
d_gene: .
v_gene: TRBV7-2
CDR3aa: ASSQGQPYGYT

j_gene: TRBJ2-7
d_gene: TRBD1
v_gene: TRBV27
CDR3aa: ASSPGTGGYEQY

j_gene: TRBJ2-7
d_gene: TRBD1
v_gene: TRBV12-3/TRBV12-4
CDR3aa: ASRPGTGAMQY

j_gene: TRBJ1-1
d_gene: .
v_gene: TRBV5-5
CDR3aa: ASRYVDSRNTEAF

j_gene: TRBJ2-6
d_gene: .
v_gene: TRBV4-3
CDR3aa: ASSQVLPGAIGANVLT

j_gene: TRBJ1-1
d_gene: .
v_gene: TRBV5-6
CDR3aa: ASSLRGVGRVNTEAF

j_gene: TRBJ2-7
d_gene: TRBD2
v_gene: TRBV7-2
CDR3aa: ASRNMPGLAGYEQY

j_gene: TRBJ2-3
d_gene: .
v_gene: TRBV4-1
CDR3aa: ASSQRGSSADTQY

j_gene: TRBJ2-5
d_gene: .
v_gene: TRBV24-1
CDR3aa: ATSDTGRETQY

j_gene: TRBJ2-7
d_gene: .
v_gene: TRBV27
CDR3aa: ASSLSHNHEQY

j_gene: TRBJ2-5
d_gene: .
v_gene: TRBV28
CDR3aa: ASSSFLEGIQETQY

j_gene: TRBJ2-3
d_gene: .
v_gene: TRBV19
CDR3aa: ASSIDYDSSTDTQY

j_gene: TRBJ2-3
d_gene: TRBD2
v_gene: TRBV29-1
CDR3aa: SVEGLLAGGTDTQY

j_gene: TRBJ1-1
d_gene: TRBD1
v_gene: TRBV27
CDR3aa: ASSLSGRGHGRRQGEAEAF

j_gene: TRBJ2-2
d_gene: .
v_gene: TRBV14
CDR3aa: ASSQVRPRAARHGENTGELF

j_gene: TRBJ1-5
d_gene: TRBD1
v_gene: TRBV19
CDR3aa: ASRPGQGGNQPQH

j_gene: TRBJ2-7
d_gene: TRBD1
v_gene: TRBV25-1
CDR3aa: ASSRGQESSYEQY